These 17 T cell receptor beta chains share one sample of origin, sequenced in a study of cytomegalovirus exposure and HLA in healthy donors. The PCR used 60 Vbeta and 13 Jbeta primers. Using immunoSEQ multiplex PCR, the repertoire was profiled, and TCRdb retains in-frame clones only, with some absent. The sample lists some 150,000 clones; over 70% were seen once. The sample was PBMCs. These receptors all come from a man under 40 in good health and CMV-seronegative.

The chain uses TRBV28 and TRBJ2-3; D perhaps matches TRBD1 (5 bases). V dropped 1 base and J dropped 2 bases, with 10 bases sitting between them. In germline, CDR1 is MDHEN, CDR2 SYDVKM. The CDR3 totals 15 residues. DNA for the CDR3: TGTGCCAGCAGTTTATCTGACAGCTACACAGATACGCAGTATTTT. Its translation: CASSLSDSYTDTQYF. The full variable domain, with the rest looked up from reference TRBV28 and TRBJ2-3, is DVKVTQSSRYLVKRTGEKVFLECVQDMDHENMFWYRQDPGLGLRLIYFSYDVKMKEKGDIPEGYSVSREKKERFSLILESASTNQTSMYLCASSLSDSYTDTQYFGPGTRLTVL.

This rearrangement joins TRBV9 to TRBJ2-7; tentatively, D is TRBD1 (5 bases). This CDR3 region has 13 residues. V shed 0 bases and J shed 5 bases, with 9 bases lying between them. The germline V gene encodes CDR1 SGDLS and CDR2 YYNGEE. Here the CDR3 DNA reads TGTGCCAGCAGCGTAGAACAGGCGGACGAGCAGTACTTC. Its translation: CASSVEQADEQYF.

The gene calls are TRBV7-9 and TRBJ2-5, with D possibly TRBD2 on 6 matching bases. V was shortened by 0 bases and J by 5 bases, with 10 bases between the two germline ends. Germline V gene sequence: CDR1 SEHNR, CDR2 FQNEAQ (reference sequence). The CDR3 runs to 14 residues. CDR3 bases: TGTGCCAGCAGCTTAGCGATGGGACTGGAGACCCAGTACTTC. It yields the protein CASSLAMGLETQYF.

The genes are TRBV7-2 and TRBJ2-7; 11 nucleotides match TRBD2. The J segment lost 7 bases and the V segment lost 2 bases, leaving 7 bases of the junction unmatched. Germline lookup yields CDR1 SGHTA and CDR2 FQGNSA. The CDR3 runs 15 residues. The CDR3: CASSLILAGGQEQYF. The CDR3 DNA reads as TGTGCCAGCAGCTTAATCCTAGCGGGGGGTCAAGAGCAGTACTTC.

The rearrangement links TRBV28 to TRBJ2-7; 11 bases are shared with TRBD2. Per the germline V gene, CDR1 is MDHEN and CDR2 is SYDVKM. The V segment lost 1 base and the J segment 5 bases; nucleotides outside the gene matches: 7. The CDR3 is 16 amino acids. The CDR3 spells CASSLSGSGGADEQYF. DNA of the CDR3: TGTGCCAGCAGTTTATCGGGTAGCGGGGGGGCCGACGAGCAGTACTTC.

V and J are TRBV18 and TRBJ1-1; D perhaps matches TRBD1 (5 bases). The ends were cut back, 1 base at V and 5 bases at J, with 14 bases in the middle. The germline V gene encodes CDR1 KGHSH and CDR2 LQKENI. This CDR3 has 15 residues. The CDR3 protein is CASSPRAGRGTEAFF. CDR3 DNA: TGTGCCAGCTCACCACGGGCAGGGAGGGGAACTGAAGCTTTCTTT.

This chain links TRBV15 with TRBJ2-1; a possible D gene is TRBD2 (7 bases). The germline V gene has CDR1 LNHNV and CDR2 YYDKDF (reference sequence). Trimming removed 1 base from V and 4 bases from J, with 14 bases in between. The CDR3 sequence is 16 residues long. This CDR3 reads CATSRGRAGAYNEQFF. CDR3 DNA: TGTGCCACCAGCAGAGGGCGGGCGGGGGCTTACAATGAGCAGTTCTTC.

The sample holds one count of this clone. V and J are TRBV28 and TRBJ1-1; no definite D call. This CDR3 is 11 amino acids long. Germline V gene lookup returns CDR1 MDHEN and CDR2 SYDVKM. V shed 6 bases and J shed 8 bases, with 10 bases lying between them. The CDR3 coding sequence is TGTGCCAGCAGCACCGGGAGCGAAGCTTTCTTT. Protein product: CASSTGSEAFF.

The rearrangement uses TRBV30 and TRBJ2-3; weak D call: TRBD2 (7 bases). V gave up 0 bases and J gave up 2 bases, with 15 bases separating them. Per the germline V gene, CDR1 is GTSNPN and CDR2 is SVGIG (reference sequence). The CDR3 is 16 amino acids. CDR3 loop: CAWSVPGGPVTDTQYF. CDR3 DNA: TGTGCCTGGAGTGTACCCGGGGGGCCGGTCACAGATACGCAGTATTTT.

This clone has only one observation. The chain has TRBV28 and TRBJ1-5; D is undetermined. Germline V gene sequence: CDR1 MDHEN, CDR2 SYDVKM. V lost 7 bases and J lost 9, with 16 bases in between. The CDR3 is made up of 13 amino acids. The CDR3 is CASNPEIGLPQHF. In nucleotides, the CDR3 is TGTGCCAGCAACCCTGAGATTGGGCTGCCCCAGCATTTT. The full variable domain, completed using reference TRBV28 and TRBJ1-5, is DVKVTQSSRYLVKRTGEKVFLECVQDMDHENMFWYRQDPGLGLRLIYFSYDVKMKEKGDIPEGYSVSREKKERFSLILESASTNQTSMYLCASNPEIGLPQHFGDGTRLSIL.

This sequence joins TRBV21-1 and TRBJ2-5; the table's TRBD1 call for D was not verified on the DNA. TRBV21-1 is reported as a pseudogene. The CDR3 totals 17 residues. The DNA for the CDR3 is TGTGCCAGCAGCAAAGGAGGAAGGGGCGAGGAGCAAGAGACCCAGTACTTC. Translation: CASSKGGRGEEQETQYF.

The chain is built from TRBV25-1 and TRBJ1-1, with D tentatively TRBD1 (5 bases). V lost 4 bases to trimming and J lost 4 bases, with 16 bases between them. The CDR3 is 15 residues long. Looked up from germline, CDR1 is MGHDK and CDR2 is SYGVNS. The CDR3 sequence: CASSGTGIVPTEAFF. The CDR3 coding sequence is TGTGCCAGCAGTGGTACAGGAATAGTCCCCACTGAAGCTTTCTTT.

This clone has just a few counts. This rearrangement joins TRBV5-6 to TRBJ2-7; 9 bases map to TRBD2. V dropped 1 base and J dropped 6; count of bases not matched to a gene: 8. The germline V gene has CDR1 SGHDT and CDR2 YYEEEE. CDR3 size: 15 residues. CDR3 nucleotides: TGTGCCAGCAGCTTGTTAGCGGGGGCTAGTCTCGAGCAGTACTTC. It yields the protein CASSLLAGASLEQYF. Full variable domain (rest looked up from reference TRBV5-6 and TRBJ2-7): DAGVTQSPTHLIKTRGQQVTLRCSPKSGHDTVSWYQQALGQGPQFIFQYYEEEERQRGNFPDRFSGHQFPNYSSELNVNALLLGDSALYLCASSLLAGASLEQYFGPGTRLTVT.

The chain combines TRBV30 with TRBJ2-3, with D possibly being TRBD1 (6 bases). Germline loops: CDR1 GTSNPN, CDR2 SVGIG (reference sequence). Trimming took off 2 bases at V and 0 bases at J, with 12 bases between the two ends. The CDR3 consists of 15 residues. The CDR3 nucleotides are TGTGCCTGGAGTCCCGGGACAAGAAGCACAGATACGCAGTATTTT. Translating gives CAWSPGTRSTDTQYF.

This chain uses TRBV5-4 with TRBJ2-5; a weak D match, TRBD2 (5 bases). Per germline, CDR1 SGHNT and CDR2 YYREEE (reference sequence). The CDR3 has 13 residues. V was pared by 2 bases and J by 5 bases, with 10 bases between. This CDR3 is CASSFDWEETQYF. The CDR3 DNA follows: TGTGCCAGCAGCTTTGACTGGGAGGAGACCCAGTACTTC.

This clone was seen a few times. V gene TRBV7-8 combines with J gene TRBJ1-6; 7 bases map to TRBD1. Germline V gene sequence: CDR1 SGHVS, CDR2 FQNEAQ. The CDR3 has 15 amino acids. V shed 5 bases, J shed 10 bases, and the junction held 11 bases outside the gene matches. CDR3 amino acids: CASSRGQRTISPLHF. CDR3 in DNA: TGTGCCAGCAGCCGGGGACAGCGAACGATATCACCCCTCCACTTT. The variable domain in full, completed from reference TRBV7-8 and TRBJ1-6, reads GAGVSQSPRYKVAKRGQDVALRCDPISGHVSLFWYQQALGQGPEFLTYFQNEAQLDKSGLPSDRFFAERPEGSVSTLKIQRTQQEDSAVYLCASSRGQRTISPLHFGNGTRLTVT.

The V gene is TRBV4-2, the J gene TRBJ2-2, with TRBD2 identical over 7 bases. The CDR3 has 15 amino acids. The V and J ends lost 0 bases and 5 bases, in that order; junction bases with no gene match: 3. Germline V gives CDR1 LGHNA, CDR2 YNFKEQ. CDR3 nucleotide sequence: TGTGCCAGCAGCCAAGAGACTAGCAGGACCGGGGAGCTGTTTTTT. Its translation is CASSQETSRTGELFF.